The next 23 T cell receptor beta chains were all read from a single sample in a study of OX40 agonist ivuxolimab in advanced cancers. Method: immunoSEQ multiplex PCR; TCRdb's copy keeps in-frame clones and lacks some. The table lists 70,000 to 95,000 clones, 90% to 95% of them singletons. The sample in question was CD4+ or CD8+ T cells sorted from blood, obtained in a trial of the OX40 agonist ivuxolimab. These receptors were collected from an adult with an advanced solid tumor such as melanoma, head and neck, liver or kidney cancer.

This sequence joins TRBV2 and TRBJ2-3; D is uncertain. The CDR3 has 15 amino acids. Germline-derived CDR1 and CDR2 are SNHLY and FYNNEI. V lost 2 bases and J 1 base, leaving 10 bases between the germline ends. The CDR3 DNA reads TGTGCCAGCAGTGAACACAGCCTGGGCACAGATACGCAGTATTTT. It specifies CASSEHSLGTDTQYF.

V is TRBV5-1 and J is TRBJ2-1, with TRBD2 identical over 8 bases. The CDR3 runs to 15 residues. Germline trimming cut 0 bases from V and 4 bases from J; bases unmatched to any gene: 3. Germline V gene lookup returns CDR1 SGHRS and CDR2 YFSETQ. The CDR3 sequence: CASSLVAGTYNEQFF. In nucleotides, the CDR3 is TGCGCCAGCAGCTTGGTAGCGGGAACTTACAATGAGCAGTTCTTC.

The chain is built from TRBV7-2 and TRBJ1-5; possible D gene TRBD1, 6 bases. This CDR3 has 14 residues. Germline V gene sequence: CDR1 SGHTA, CDR2 FQGNSA. Trimming left V 6 bases short and J 4 bases short, with 13 bases between. The CDR3 here is CASSWGHLNQPQHF. CDR3 sequence (DNA): TGTGCCAGCAGTTGGGGACACCTGAATCAGCCCCAGCATTTT.

The rearrangement links TRBV28 to TRBJ2-7; no clear D gene. V was trimmed by 7 bases and J by 3 bases, leaving 10 bases between them. Germline values: CDR1 MDHEN, CDR2 SYDVKM. CDR3 length: 12 amino acids. The CDR3 sequence is CASTPKGYEQYF. The CDR3 bases are TGTGCCAGCACCCCCAAGGGCTACGAGCAGTACTTC.

V is TRBV6-6 and J is TRBJ2-7; 7 bases fit TRBD1. Germline trimming cut 6 bases from V and 3 bases from J; bases unmatched to any gene: 5. CDR3 size: 13 residues. Germline V CDR1 and CDR2: MNHNY, SVGAGI (reference sequence). The CDR3 DNA reads TGTGCCAGCAGCCTCGACAGGGTCTACGAGCAGTACTTC. This translates into CASSLDRVYEQYF.

In nucleotides, the CDR3 is TGTGCCAGCAGGGGGGGCTCCGGGAGCAATCAGCCCCAGCATTTT. Encoded protein: CASRGGSGSNQPQHF. V usage is TRBV6-5 and J usage is TRBJ1-5; D is perhaps TRBD1 (6 bases). Per germline, CDR1 MNHEY and CDR2 SVGAGI. The CDR3 is 15 residues long. Trimming cost V 6 bases and J 1 base, with 13 bases left between them.

The chain carries TRBV18 and TRBJ1-3; D is uncertain. The CDR3 sequence is 14 residues long. Looked up from germline, CDR1 is KGHSH and CDR2 is LQKENI. Trimming removed 0 bases at V and 0 bases at J, with 3 bases between. The DNA of the CDR3 is TGTGCCAGCTCACCACCTCTCTCTGGAAACACCATATATTTT. As protein: CASSPPLSGNTIYF.

The chain is built from TRBV19 and TRBJ1-6, with 8 bases aligning to TRBD1. Germline V gene lookup returns CDR1 LNHDA and CDR2 SQIVND (reference sequence). The V segment lost 3 bases and the J segment 5 bases; nucleotides outside the gene matches: 9. There are 17 residues in the CDR3. The CDR3 DNA reads as TGTGCCAGTAGTATGGTACCAGGGGGCGCCGATAATTCACCCCTCCACTTT. It specifies CASSMVPGGADNSPLHF. The full variable domain, completed using reference TRBV19 and TRBJ1-6, is DGGITQSPKYLFRKEGQNVTLSCEQNLNHDAMYWYRQDPGQGLRLIYYSQIVNDFQKGDIAEGYSVSREKKESFPLTVTSAQKNPTAFYLCASSMVPGGADNSPLHFGNGTRLTVT.

This chain links TRBV6-5 with TRBJ2-7; D perhaps matches TRBD2 (6 bases). Germline CDR1 MNHEY, CDR2 SVGAGI. The length of the CDR3 is 15 residues. The V and J ends lost 7 bases and 7 bases respectively, with 23 bases between them. The CDR3 loop reads CASINGAGPAGEQYF. In nucleotides, the CDR3 is TGTGCCAGCATAAATGGGGCGGGACCGGCGGGTGAGCAGTACTTC.

The J gene is TRBJ2-7, the V gene TRBV5-1; the match to TRBD1 covers 7 bases. The ends lost 4 bases at V and 4 bases at J; junction bases unmatched: 11. The germline gives CDR1 SGHRS, CDR2 YFSETQ. This CDR3 is 15 amino acids long. This chain's CDR3 is CASSPRTGASYEQYF. The CDR3 DNA sequence: TGCGCCAGCAGCCCAAGGACAGGTGCCTCTTACGAGCAGTACTTC.

This chain connects TRBV7-2 to TRBJ2-2; TRBD2 is a possible D gene (6 bases). Germline CDR1 reads SGHTA; CDR2 reads FQGNSA. Trimming removed 2 bases from V and 5 bases from J, with 15 bases in between. The CDR3 spans 16 residues. CDR3 amino acids: CASSLNSAGPTGELFF. The CDR3 DNA reads as TGTGCCAGCAGCTTAAATTCGGCGGGGCCGACCGGGGAGCTGTTTTTT. The whole variable domain, remainder taken from reference TRBV7-2 and TRBJ2-2, is GAGVSQSPSNKVTEKGKDVELRCDPISGHTALYWYRQSLGQGLEFLIYFQGNSAPDKSGLPSDRFSAERTGGSVSTLTIQRTQQEDSAVYLCASSLNSAGPTGELFFGEGSRLTVL.

This sequence joins TRBV4-2 and TRBJ2-6; TRBD1 matches 8 bases. CDR1 and CDR2 (germline): LGHNA, YNFKEQ. CDR3 length equals 19 residues. The junction had 8 bases not matched to a gene; V was cut back by 1 base and J by 0 bases. CDR3 region: CASSQVTRTGPSGANVLTF. DNA for the CDR3: TGTGCCAGCAGCCAAGTGACTAGGACAGGGCCCTCTGGGGCCAACGTCCTGACTTTC.

The chain combines TRBV5-4 with TRBJ2-1; D gene ambiguous. Trimming pared 4 bases from V and 6 bases from J, leaving 8 bases between. This CDR3 spans 12 amino acids. The germline V gene encodes CDR1 SGHNT and CDR2 YYREEE (reference sequence). CDR3 DNA: TGTGCCAGCAGCCTCCCTACCAATGAGCAGTTCTTC. As protein: CASSLPTNEQFF.

The chain recombines TRBV18 with TRBJ1-2; D gene uncertain. The V gene's germline CDR1 is KGHSH and CDR2 LQKENI. The V end was cut by 6 bases, the J end by 8 bases, with 10 bases between. The CDR3 extends over 11 amino acids. The CDR3 here is CASSKGRGYTF. CDR3 bases: TGTGCCAGCTCGAAGGGTCGGGGCTACACCTTC.

This chain links TRBV7-2 with TRBJ2-1, with 8 bases that match TRBD1. Trimming removed 5 bases from V and 8 bases from J; junction bases left unmatched: 11. The germline CDR1 and CDR2 sequences are SGHTA and FQGNSA. CDR3 length: 15 residues. The CDR3 here is CASSDRQGLWYEQFF. CDR3 nucleotide sequence: TGTGCCAGCAGCGATAGACAGGGGCTTTGGTATGAGCAGTTCTTC.

V and J are TRBV25-1 and TRBJ2-3, with D perhaps TRBD1 (7 bases). Germline V CDR1 and CDR2: MGHDK, SYGVNS. Trimming removed 6 bases at V and 0 bases at J, with 16 bases between. The CDR3 contains 16 residues. CDR3 in DNA: TGTGCCAGCAGCCGCGGGACAGCTTCTAGCACAGATACGCAGTATTTT. Translating gives CASSRGTASSTDTQYF.

The V gene is TRBV18, the J gene TRBJ1-1, with D tentatively TRBD1 (5 bases). Trimming shortened V by 3 bases and J by 2 bases, and 13 bases separated the two germline ends. Germline assignment: CDR1 KGHSH and CDR2 LQKENI. CDR3 size: 15 residues. CDR3: CASSPRSGSNTEAFF. Here the CDR3 DNA reads TGTGCCAGCTCACCCCGATCAGGGTCCAACACTGAAGCTTTCTTT. The full variable domain, completed using reference TRBV18 and TRBJ1-1, is NAGVMQNPRHLVRRRGQEARLRCSPMKGHSHVYWYRQLPEEGLKFMVYLQKENIIDESGMPKERFSAEFPKEGPSILRIQQVVRGDSAAYFCASSPRSGSNTEAFFGQGTRLTVV.

This chain links TRBV6-6 with TRBJ2-6; D may be TRBD1 (6 bases). The V end was cut by 2 bases, the J end by 2 bases, with 7 bases between. There are 15 residues in the CDR3. The germline gives CDR1 MNHNY, CDR2 SVGAGI (reference sequence). CDR3 region: CASSYEGAGANVLTF. CDR3 bases: TGTGCCAGCAGTTACGAGGGGGCTGGGGCCAACGTCCTGACTTTC.

The chain recombines TRBV4-3 with TRBJ1-4; D call uncertain. Deletions cut 3 bases from V and 0 bases from J, with 8 bases between. Germline assignment: CDR1 LGHNA and CDR2 YSLEER. There are 15 residues in the CDR3. The CDR3 here is CASSHRGATNEKLFF. The CDR3 bases are TGCGCCAGCAGCCACCGCGGAGCAACTAATGAAAAACTGTTTTTT.

V usage is TRBV7-2 and J usage is TRBJ1-1; no clear D. The CDR3 totals 11 residues. V was pared by 3 bases and J by 5 bases, with 4 bases between. Germline lookup yields CDR1 SGHTA and CDR2 FQGNSA. CDR3 amino acids: CASSLRTEAFF. The CDR3 DNA sequence: TGTGCCAGCAGCTTGAGAACTGAAGCTTTCTTT. Variable domain in full (rest from reference TRBV7-2 and TRBJ1-1): GAGVSQSPSNKVTEKGKDVELRCDPISGHTALYWYRQSLGQGLEFLIYFQGNSAPDKSGLPSDRFSAERTGGSVSTLTIQRTQQEDSAVYLCASSLRTEAFFGQGTRLTVV.

This chain connects TRBV7-2 to TRBJ2-1; D is unclear. Germline CDR1 is SGHTA and CDR2 is FQGNSA. The CDR3 totals 11 residues. Trimming cost V 2 bases and J 8 bases, with 4 bases left between them. The CDR3 nucleotides are TGTGCCAGCAGCTTATGGGATGAGCAGTTCTTC. Translated: CASSLWDEQFF.

V gene TRBV21-1 combines with J gene TRBJ1-5; whether TRBD1, the table's D call, matches the DNA was not checked. TRBV21-1 is flagged as a pseudogene. This CDR3 is 15 amino acids long. The chain's CDR3 is CASRSPGQTNQPQHF. Here the CDR3 DNA reads TGTGCCAGCAGATCGCCGGGACAGACCAATCAGCCCCAGCATTTT.

This sequence joins TRBV7-2 and TRBJ2-7; no clear D. CDR3 length equals 16 residues. Between the trimmed V and J ends, which lost 5 bases and 2 bases, there was a span of 19 bases. Germline CDR1 is SGHTA and CDR2 is FQGNSA. CDR3 amino acids: CASSRGVGFPAYEQYF. CDR3 DNA: TGTGCCAGCAGCCGTGGGGTGGGATTTCCCGCCTACGAGCAGTACTTC.